What follows is one T cell receptor beta chain and its context. This record belongs to a study of blood T cell repertoires in COVID-19. Per the authors' pipeline: Amplification from reference gene primers served as the basis for estimated nucleated cell counts. Profiled with immunoSEQ multiplex PCR; TCRdb holds only in-frame clones, not every one. V, J and clone size are those of that table, while D and trimming were read from the DNA. The table has some 250,000 clones, roughly 76% seen once; the top ten hold around 7.5%. The source is a woman of 80 years or more with COVID-19, enrolled during active disease. The sequencing input was peripheral blood.

The CDR3 nucleotides are TGTGCCAGCAGTTTGGCCGGGACAGGCCCCTACGAGCAGTACTTC. Translating it yields CASSLAGTGPYEQYF. The chain links TRBV27 to TRBJ2-7, with TRBD1 matching over 8 bases. The CDR3 runs to 15 residues. The germline gives CDR1 MNHEY, CDR2 SMNVEV (reference sequence). Trimming cost V 3 bases and J 2 bases; bases outside gene matches: 6.